A single sample is the source of the 27 T cell receptor beta chains below, sequenced in a study of graft-versus-host responses after intestinal transplantation. Sequenced by immunoSEQ multiplex PCR; TCRdb stores in-frame clones only, minus some. The sample holds 85,000 to 90,000 clones, 80% to 95% seen once. Their cognate antigens are unknown. This material consisted of unstimulated CD4+ T cells sorted from spleen or lymph node cells, taken before intestinal transplant. These receptors came from a human donor who received an intestinal transplant.

The chain links TRBV4-1 to TRBJ2-7; no reliable D call. The ends were cut back, 1 base at V and 4 bases at J, with 8 bases in the middle. The CDR3 is made up of 13 amino acids. CDR1 is MGHRA and CDR2 is YSYEKL in the germline V gene. CDR3 DNA: TGCGCCAGCAGCCAAGCCACTTTTTACGAGCAGTACTTC. It translates to CASSQATFYEQYF.

The gene calls are TRBV21-1 and TRBJ2-7. TRBV21-1 is termed a pseudogene. This CDR3 comprises 15 residues. The CDR3 loop is CASSSLGPTTYEQYF. The DNA for the CDR3 is TGTGCCAGCAGCAGCCTAGGGCCCACGACGTACGAGCAGTACTTC.

The CDR3 DNA sequence: TGCGCCAGCAGGGTACGACAGGGGGCTTTGAACACTGAAGCTTTCTTT. Its protein is CASRVRQGALNTEAFF. The chain joins TRBV10-2 to TRBJ1-1, with TRBD1 matching over 10 bases. The CDR3 runs 16 residues. From germline, CDR1 is WSHSY and CDR2 SAAADI. V lost 6 bases to trimming and J lost 0 bases; unmatched junction nucleotides: 7.

This sequence joins TRBV18 and TRBJ2-2; 7 bases match TRBD1. Germline lookup yields CDR1 KGHSH and CDR2 LQKENI. The ends lost 3 bases at V and 2 bases at J; junction bases unmatched: 3. The CDR3 runs 15 residues. CDR3 amino acids: CASSPTGTNTGELFF. The CDR3 DNA reads TGTGCCAGCTCACCGACAGGGACCAACACCGGGGAGCTGTTTTTT.

The chain joins TRBV4-1 to TRBJ2-7; 7 nucleotides match TRBD1. Germline-derived CDR1 and CDR2 are MGHRA and YSYEKL. CDR3 length: 15 residues. Unmatched junction bases numbered 5, after V lost 0 bases and J lost 3 bases. CDR3 protein: CASSQEATGSYEQYF. DNA of the CDR3: TGCGCCAGCAGCCAAGAGGCGACAGGGAGCTACGAGCAGTACTTC.

A word on this clone: This sample also contains other DNA sequences that code for the same CDR3. V gene TRBV18 combines with J gene TRBJ2-3; 9 positions agree with TRBD1. CDR1 is KGHSH and CDR2 is LQKENI in the germline V gene. V trimming: 3 bases; J trimming: 4 bases; junction bases outside the gene matches: 5. The CDR3 is 15 amino acids. CDR3: CASSPGTGLADTQYF. As DNA, the CDR3 is TGTGCCAGCTCACCCGGGACAGGGCTCGCAGATACGCAGTATTTT.

The V gene is TRBV29-1, the J gene TRBJ1-3; D is uncertain. Germline CDR1 is SQVTM and CDR2 is ANQGSEA. The CDR3 totals 13 residues. The V end was cut by 0 bases, the J end by 2 bases, with 5 bases between. CDR3 in amino acids: CSVEEGPGNTIYF. The DNA of the CDR3 is TGCAGCGTTGAAGAAGGGCCTGGAAACACCATATATTTT.

The chain recombines TRBV9 with TRBJ2-7, with TRBD1 matching over 7 bases. Germline trimming cut 0 bases from V and 0 bases from J; bases unmatched to any gene: 6. Per the germline V gene, CDR1 is SGDLS and CDR2 is YYNGEE. The CDR3 covers 16 residues. In nucleotides, the CDR3 is TGTGCCAGCAGCGTAGATATTGCAGGGGGCTCCTACGAGCAGTACTTC. Protein: CASSVDIAGGSYEQYF.

The gene calls are TRBV14 and TRBJ2-1, with 8 bases aligning to TRBD2. Germline loops: CDR1 SGHDN, CDR2 FVKESK. CDR3 size: 15 residues. V lost 5 bases, J lost 3 bases, and 6 bases stayed unmatched. CDR3 sequence (DNA): TGTGCCAGCAGCTGGGCACTAGCGGACTACAATGAGCAGTTCTTC. Its protein is CASSWALADYNEQFF. Variable domain in full (rest from reference TRBV14 and TRBJ2-1): EAGVTQFPSHSVIEKGQTVTLRCDPISGHDNLYWYRRVMGKEIKFLLHFVKESKQDESGMPNNRFLAERTGGTYSTLKVQPAELEDSGVYFCASSWALADYNEQFFGPGTRLTVL.

The gene calls are TRBV6-5 and TRBJ2-7; either TRBD1 or TRBD2 may supply D (5 bases each). Trimming stripped 0 bases from V and 7 bases from J, with 16 bases between. Germline CDR1 and CDR2: MNHEY and SVGAGI. The CDR3 is 15 residues long. CDR3 nucleotide sequence: TGTGCCAGCAGTTACTCGTCCCAGGGTTGGGGGGAGCAGTACTTC. Translation: CASSYSSQGWGEQYF.

V is TRBV28 and J is TRBJ2-3; 8 nucleotides match TRBD1. This CDR3 region has 15 residues. In germline, CDR1 is MDHEN, CDR2 SYDVKM. The junction had 6 bases not matched to a gene; V was cut back by 4 bases and J by 3 bases. CDR3 region: CASSSGGASTDTQYF. In DNA form, the CDR3 reads TGTGCCAGCAGTTCAGGGGGCGCTTCTACAGATACGCAGTATTTT. The full variable domain, its missing parts supplied by reference TRBV28 and TRBJ2-3, is DVKVTQSSRYLVKRTGEKVFLECVQDMDHENMFWYRQDPGLGLRLIYFSYDVKMKEKGDIPEGYSVSREKKERFSLILESASTNQTSMYLCASSSGGASTDTQYFGPGTRLTVL.

The gene calls are TRBV29-1 and TRBJ2-7, with D uncertain. Trimming took 5 bases from V and 1 from J, leaving 6 bases between them. Germline V gene sequence: CDR1 SQVTM, CDR2 ANQGSEA. The CDR3 runs 11 residues. The CDR3 region is CSVRISYEQYF. DNA for the CDR3: TGCAGCGTTAGGATTTCCTACGAGCAGTACTTC.

The J gene is TRBJ2-5, the V gene TRBV20-1; D ambiguous. The germline gives CDR1 DFQATT, CDR2 SNEGSKA (reference sequence). With 5 bases removed from V and 5 bases from J, the gap between germline ends came to 6 bases. The CDR3 is made up of 10 amino acids. CDR3 DNA: TGCAGTGCTGCTACGGAGACCCAGTACTTC. Its translation: CSAATETQYF.

The chain uses TRBV7-6 and TRBJ2-3; D may be TRBD1 or TRBD2 (5 bases each). CDR3 length: 12 amino acids. The germline V gene encodes CDR1 SGHVS and CDR2 FNYEAQ. V was shortened by 5 bases and J by 10 bases, with 13 bases between the two germline ends. The CDR3 nucleotides read TGTGCCAGCAGCACAGGTCGGGAAGCGCAGTATTTT. Translation: CASSTGREAQYF.

This clone was seen just once. The genes are TRBV27 and TRBJ2-7; 9 bases are a match to TRBD2. This CDR3 has 15 residues. CDR1 MNHEY and CDR2 SMNVEV come from the germline V gene (reference sequence). Trimming cost V 2 bases and J 2 bases; bases outside gene matches: 4. The CDR3 DNA follows: TGTGCCAGCAGTTTACGGCTAGCGGGACCCTACGAGCAGTACTTC. It is translated as CASSLRLAGPYEQYF.

This chain uses TRBV5-1 with TRBJ2-3; TRBD2 matches 7 bases. Germline loops: CDR1 SGHRS, CDR2 YFSETQ. CDR3 length: 15 amino acids. J gave up 2 bases and V 5 bases, and 8 bases lay outside the gene matches. The CDR3 sequence is CASRGRLADTDTQYF. The CDR3 DNA sequence: TGCGCCAGCAGGGGACGACTAGCAGACACAGATACGCAGTATTTT.

The V and J genes are TRBV6-6 and TRBJ2-2, with 7 bases fitting TRBD2. CDR1 is MNHNY and CDR2 is SVGAGI in the germline V gene (reference sequence). CDR3 length equals 15 residues. V shed 5 bases, J shed 2 bases, and the junction held 5 bases outside the gene matches. The DNA for the CDR3 is TGTGCCAGCAGTAGGGTAGCGGGCAACACCGGGGAGCTGTTTTTT. Protein: CASSRVAGNTGELFF.

This chain uses TRBV5-1 with TRBJ2-3; the D gene could be TRBD1 or TRBD2 (6 bases each). V lost 4 bases and J lost 3, with 18 bases in between. The CDR3 has 16 residues. Germline V gene data show CDR1 as SGHRS and CDR2 as YFSETQ. This chain's CDR3 is CASSRRGVEGTDTQYF. In nucleotides, the CDR3 is TGCGCCAGCAGCCGGAGGGGGGTCGAGGGGACAGATACGCAGTATTTT. The variable domain in full, with the rest retrieved from reference TRBV5-1 and TRBJ2-3, is KAGVTQTPRYLIKTRGQQVTLSCSPISGHRSVSWYQQTPGQGLQFLFEYFSETQRNKGNFPGRFSGRQFSNSRSEMNVSTLELGDSALYLCASSRRGVEGTDTQYFGPGTRLTVL.

This chain uses TRBV6-6 with TRBJ1-2, with 9 bases aligning to TRBD1. After removal of 6 bases from V and 6 bases from J, the junction contained 5 bases not matched to a gene. Per the germline V gene, CDR1 is MNHNY and CDR2 is SVGAGI (reference sequence). The CDR3 spans 13 residues. The DNA of the CDR3 is TGTGCCAGCAGCCGCCACAGGGGGCATGGCTACACCTTC. Encoded protein: CASSRHRGHGYTF.

This chain joins TRBV9 and TRBJ2-1, with D possibly matching TRBD2 (6 bases). The germline V gene encodes CDR1 SGDLS and CDR2 YYNGEE. V was clipped by 6 bases and J by 0 bases, with 10 bases between them. The CDR3 runs to 14 residues. The CDR3, as DNA: TGTGCCAGCAATAGCGGCTACTCCTACAATGAGCAGTTCTTC. As protein: CASNSGYSYNEQFF.

A remark on this clone: The junction and the germline gene differ at one end; a read error may be behind it. The chain combines TRBV4-1 with TRBJ2-1; 9 bases are shared with TRBD2. CDR1 MGHRA and CDR2 YSYEKL come from the germline V gene. The CDR3 is made up of 17 amino acids. The CDR3 DNA reads TGCGCCGGCAGCCAAGGGTCTAGCGGGGTCTCCTACAATGAGCAGTTCTTC. It yields the protein CAGSQGSSGVSYNEQFF.

This chain joins TRBV2 and TRBJ2-3; 14 nucleotides line up with TRBD2. The germline V gene has CDR1 SNHLY and CDR2 FYNNEI. The CDR3 covers 19 residues. V was pared by 2 bases and J by 7 bases, with 14 bases of the junction left unmatched. Here the CDR3 reads CASSELAMTSGRVLHTQYF. The CDR3 region has the DNA TGTGCCAGCAGTGAACTCGCAATGACTAGCGGGAGGGTGTTGCATACGCAGTATTTT.

The genes are TRBV5-1 and TRBJ2-1; 11 bases match TRBD2. V lost 2 bases to trimming and J lost 8 bases; unmatched junction nucleotides: 9. This CDR3 has 16 residues. Germline CDR1 reads SGHRS; CDR2 reads YFSETQ. Written as DNA, the CDR3 is TGCGCCAGCAGCTTCCAACTAGCGGGAGTAGGACATGAGCAGTTCTTC. Its protein is CASSFQLAGVGHEQFF.

With regard to this clone: Other DNA sequences in the same sample also yield this CDR3. This chain links TRBV19 with TRBJ2-4, with 7 bases that match TRBD1. CDR3 length: 19 residues. J lost 0 bases, V lost 7 bases, and 18 bases had no gene match. Per germline, CDR1 LNHDA and CDR2 SQIVND (reference sequence). This chain's CDR3 is CASTQTTGVTGLAKNIQYF. Here the CDR3 DNA reads TGTGCCAGTACTCAGACTACAGGGGTCACCGGTCTAGCCAAAAACATTCAGTACTTC.

This chain connects TRBV7-9 to TRBJ2-1; D is uncertain. The ends were cut back, 7 bases at V and 4 bases at J, with 8 bases in the middle. The CDR3 runs 12 residues. Germline V gene data show CDR1 as SEHNR and CDR2 as FQNEAQ (reference sequence). CDR3 loop: CASTKPYNEQFF. DNA for the CDR3: TGTGCCAGCACCAAACCTTACAATGAGCAGTTCTTC.

The CDR3 reads CASSLGYRDSVIPSSYEQYF. The CDR3, as DNA: TGTGCCAGCAGCTTAGGGTACCGGGACAGTGTCATCCCCAGCTCCTACGAGCAGTACTTC. The chain is built from TRBV7-8 and TRBJ2-7, with 7 bases lining up with TRBD1. Germline loops: CDR1 SGHVS, CDR2 FQNEAQ. V gave up 1 base and J gave up 0 bases; unmatched junction bases: 18. The CDR3 extends over 20 amino acids.

This clone was recorded only once. The V and J genes are TRBV14 and TRBJ2-2; D is possibly TRBD2 (7 bases). The CDR3 runs 15 residues. V was pared by 4 bases and J by 4 bases, with 13 bases between. Germline-derived CDR1 and CDR2 are SGHDN and FVKESK. CDR3: CASSRHREGTGELFF. The DNA of the CDR3 is TGTGCCAGCAGCCGCCACAGGGAGGGCACCGGGGAGCTGTTTTTT. Variable domain in full (rest from reference TRBV14 and TRBJ2-2): EAGVTQFPSHSVIEKGQTVTLRCDPISGHDNLYWYRRVMGKEIKFLLHFVKESKQDESGMPNNRFLAERTGGTYSTLKVQPAELEDSGVYFCASSRHREGTGELFFGEGSRLTVL.